One and the same sample provided the 4 T cell receptor beta chains below, sequenced in a study of human T cells and chemical hapten exposure. Time point indicated: patch test 1, 2 weeks after DPC sensitization. As for treatment: therapeutic diphenylcyclopropenone sensitization with weekly scalp DPC. Each CDR3 protein is one row after TCRdb ran MiXCR on the RACE reads. Of some 120,000 distinct CDR3 sequences listed, about 12% are singletons. Sequenced material: whole blood, taken in connection with sensitization to the hapten diphenylcyclopropenone (DPC). These receptors were collected from a woman between 45 and 65 years old with alopecia areata. Some clones in this sample may be carry-over from other donors' samples.

At least ten counts were recorded for this clonotype. The chain recombines TRBV18 with TRBJ2-7; possibly TRBD1 for D (5 bases). The CDR3 consists of 13 residues. CDR1 and CDR2 from the germline V gene are KGHSH and LQKENI. The V end was cut by 3 bases, the J end by 1 base, with 7 bases between. The CDR3: CASSPDSSYEQYF. The CDR3 nucleotides read TGTGCCAGCTCACCTGACAGTTCCTACGAGCAGTACTTC.

This clonotype has a count of ten or more. The chain couples TRBV6-2 or TRBV6-3 to TRBJ2-7; tentatively, D is TRBD1 (6 bases). Trimming stripped 6 bases from V and 0 bases from J, with 15 bases between. CDR3 length: 15 residues. CDR1 MNHEY and CDR2 SVGEGT come from the germline V gene. The CDR3 DNA is TGTGCCAGCAGACACAGGGCGGACAGCTCCTACGAGCAGTACTTC. As protein: CASRHRADSSYEQYF.

The chain links TRBV6-5 to TRBJ1-1; D ambiguous. This CDR3 contains 16 residues. CDR1 is MNHEY, CDR2 SVGAGI, per germline. V gave up 2 bases and J gave up 4 bases, with 17 bases separating them. CDR3 sequence: CASSYATVGISTEAFF. The CDR3 nucleotides read TGTGCCAGCAGTTACGCGACGGTTGGGATCAGCACTGAAGCTTTCTTT.

The chain links TRBV29-1 to TRBJ2-3; D is unresolved. From germline, CDR1 is SQVTM and CDR2 ANQGSEA. CDR3 size: 13 residues. V was trimmed by 5 bases and J by 3 bases, leaving 12 bases between them. CDR3 in amino acids: CSVPGSPTDTQYF. CDR3 in DNA: TGCAGCGTTCCCGGAAGCCCAACAGATACGCAGTATTTT.